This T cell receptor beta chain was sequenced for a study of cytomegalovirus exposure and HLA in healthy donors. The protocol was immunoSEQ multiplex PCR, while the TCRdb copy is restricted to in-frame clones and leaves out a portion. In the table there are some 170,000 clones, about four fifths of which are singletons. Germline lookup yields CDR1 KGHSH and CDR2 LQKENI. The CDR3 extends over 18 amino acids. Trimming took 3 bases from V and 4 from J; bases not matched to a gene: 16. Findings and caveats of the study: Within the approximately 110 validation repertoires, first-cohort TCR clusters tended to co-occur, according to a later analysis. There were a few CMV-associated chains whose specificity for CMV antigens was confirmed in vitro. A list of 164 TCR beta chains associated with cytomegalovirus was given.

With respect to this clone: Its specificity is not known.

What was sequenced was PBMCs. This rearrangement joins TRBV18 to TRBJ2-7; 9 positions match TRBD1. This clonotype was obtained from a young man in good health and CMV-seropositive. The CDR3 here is CASSPSGGRTGGGYEQYF. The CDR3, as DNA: TGTGCCAGCTCACCGTCCGGGGGTCGTACAGGGGGCGGATACGAGCAGTACTTC.